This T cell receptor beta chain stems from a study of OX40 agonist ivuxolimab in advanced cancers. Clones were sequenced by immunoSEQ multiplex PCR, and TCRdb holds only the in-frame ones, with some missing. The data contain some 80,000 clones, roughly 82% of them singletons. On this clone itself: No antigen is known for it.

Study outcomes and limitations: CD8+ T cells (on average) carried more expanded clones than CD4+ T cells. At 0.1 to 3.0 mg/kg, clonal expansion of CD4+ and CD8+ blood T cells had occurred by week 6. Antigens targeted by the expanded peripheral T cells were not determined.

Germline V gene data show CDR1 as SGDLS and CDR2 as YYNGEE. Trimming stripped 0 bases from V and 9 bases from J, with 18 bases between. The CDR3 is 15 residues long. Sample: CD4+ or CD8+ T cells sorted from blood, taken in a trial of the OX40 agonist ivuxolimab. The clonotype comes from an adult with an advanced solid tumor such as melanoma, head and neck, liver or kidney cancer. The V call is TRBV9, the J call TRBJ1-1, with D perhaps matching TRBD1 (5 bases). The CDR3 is CASSVDWDLPTQAFF. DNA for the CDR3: TGTGCCAGCAGCGTAGACTGGGACCTCCCTACCCAAGCTTTCTTT.